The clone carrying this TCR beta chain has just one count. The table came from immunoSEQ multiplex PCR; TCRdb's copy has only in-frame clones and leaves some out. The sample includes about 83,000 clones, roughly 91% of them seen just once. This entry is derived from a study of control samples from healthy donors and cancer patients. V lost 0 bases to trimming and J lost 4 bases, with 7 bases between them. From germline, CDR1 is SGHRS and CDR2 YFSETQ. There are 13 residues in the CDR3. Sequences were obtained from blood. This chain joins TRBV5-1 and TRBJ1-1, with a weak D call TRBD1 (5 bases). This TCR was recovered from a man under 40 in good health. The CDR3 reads CASSLDGGTEAFF. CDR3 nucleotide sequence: TGCGCCAGCAGCTTGGACGGGGGCACTGAAGCTTTCTTT.